This record concerns one T cell receptor beta chain sequence. Libraries were prepared by immunoSEQ multiplex PCR; TCRdb keeps only in-frame clonotypes and omits some of them. The sample lists approximately 250,000 clones; about 88% were seen once. Participants spanned ages about 18 to 90 years and resided in roughly 22 US areas. The CDR3 covers 16 residues. Trimming at V came to 5 bases and at J to 0 bases, leaving 5 bases not matched to a gene. Germline V gene lookup returns CDR1 SEHNR and CDR2 FQNEAQ (reference sequence). These data come from a study of blood T cell repertoires in COVID-19. The clonotype comes from an older woman in a cohort exposed to, infected with or recovered from COVID-19 (not recorded which). Sample: PBMCs or T cells enriched from blood (not recorded which). The rearrangement joins TRBV7-9 to TRBJ1-2, with 11 positions matching TRBD1. CDR3: CASSLGQGASNYGYTF. DNA of the CDR3: TGTGCCAGCAGCCTAGGACAGGGGGCATCTAACTATGGCTACACCTTC.